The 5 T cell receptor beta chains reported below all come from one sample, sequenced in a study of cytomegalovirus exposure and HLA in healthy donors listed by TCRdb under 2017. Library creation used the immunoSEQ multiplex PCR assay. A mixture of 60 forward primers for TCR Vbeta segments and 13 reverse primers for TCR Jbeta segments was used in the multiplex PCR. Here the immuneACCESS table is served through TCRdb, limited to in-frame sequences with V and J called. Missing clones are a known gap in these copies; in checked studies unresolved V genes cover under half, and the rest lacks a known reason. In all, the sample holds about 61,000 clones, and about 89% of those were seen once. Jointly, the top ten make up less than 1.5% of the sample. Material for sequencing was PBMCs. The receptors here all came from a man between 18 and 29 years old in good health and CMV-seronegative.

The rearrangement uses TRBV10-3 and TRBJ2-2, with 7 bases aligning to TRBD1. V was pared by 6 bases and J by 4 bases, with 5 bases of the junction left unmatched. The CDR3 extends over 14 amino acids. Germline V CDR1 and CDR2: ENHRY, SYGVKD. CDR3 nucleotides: TGTGCCATCAGAGAGGGGGCGGTCACCGGGGAGCTGTTTTTT. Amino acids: CAIREGAVTGELFF.

Here the CDR3 reads CASSMRGLAGGLTNEQFF. CDR3 DNA: TGTGCCAGCAGTATGAGGGGACTAGCGGGGGGGCTCACCAATGAGCAGTTCTTC. The V gene is TRBV28, the J gene TRBJ2-1; 16 bases align to TRBD2. The germline V gene has CDR1 MDHEN and CDR2 SYDVKM. With 5 bases clipped from V and 6 bases from J, the junction kept 10 bases outside the gene matches. The CDR3 is 18 amino acids.

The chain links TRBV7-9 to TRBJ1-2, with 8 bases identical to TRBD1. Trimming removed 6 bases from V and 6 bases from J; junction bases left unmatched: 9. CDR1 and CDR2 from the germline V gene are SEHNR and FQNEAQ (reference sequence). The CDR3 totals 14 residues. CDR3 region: CASSQQGEIDGYTF. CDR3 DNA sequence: TGTGCCAGCAGTCAACAGGGGGAAATAGATGGCTACACCTTC.

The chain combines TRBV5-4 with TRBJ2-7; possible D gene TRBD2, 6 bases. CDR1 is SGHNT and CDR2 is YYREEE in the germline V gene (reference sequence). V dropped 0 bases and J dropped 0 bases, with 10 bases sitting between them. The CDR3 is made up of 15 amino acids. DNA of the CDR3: TGTGCCAGCAGCTTGGTGGGGACTTTCTCCTACGAGCAGTACTTC. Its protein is CASSLVGTFSYEQYF. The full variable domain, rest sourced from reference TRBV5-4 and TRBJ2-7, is ETGVTQSPTHLIKTRGQQVTLRCSSQSGHNTVSWYQQALGQGPQFIFQYYREEENGRGNFPPRFSGLQFPNYSSELNVNALELDDSALYLCASSLVGTFSYEQYFGPGTRLTVT.

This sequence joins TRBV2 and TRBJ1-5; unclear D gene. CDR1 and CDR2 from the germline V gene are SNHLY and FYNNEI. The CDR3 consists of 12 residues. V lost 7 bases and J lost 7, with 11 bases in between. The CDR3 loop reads CASTIARQPQHF. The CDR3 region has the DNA TGTGCCAGCACCATAGCAAGGCAGCCCCAGCATTTT.